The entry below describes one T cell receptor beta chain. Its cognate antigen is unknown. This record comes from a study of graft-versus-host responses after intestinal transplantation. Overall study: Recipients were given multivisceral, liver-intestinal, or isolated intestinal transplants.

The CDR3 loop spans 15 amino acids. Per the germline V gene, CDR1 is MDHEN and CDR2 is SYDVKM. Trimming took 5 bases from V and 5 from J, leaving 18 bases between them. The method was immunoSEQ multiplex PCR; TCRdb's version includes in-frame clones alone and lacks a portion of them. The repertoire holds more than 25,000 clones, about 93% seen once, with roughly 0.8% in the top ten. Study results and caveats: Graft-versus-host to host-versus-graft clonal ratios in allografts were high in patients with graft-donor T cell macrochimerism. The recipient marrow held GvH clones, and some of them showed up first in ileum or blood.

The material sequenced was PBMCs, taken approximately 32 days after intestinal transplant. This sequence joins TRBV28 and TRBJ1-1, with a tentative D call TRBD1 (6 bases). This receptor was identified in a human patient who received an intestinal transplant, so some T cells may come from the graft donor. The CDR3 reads CASSTTGSSWTEAFF. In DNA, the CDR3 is TGTGCCAGCAGTACAACAGGGTCGTCGTGGACTGAAGCTTTCTTT.